Following are 15 T cell receptor beta chains from one sample sequenced in a study of breast tumors, draining lymph nodes, adjacent tissues. One entry per CDR3 protein results from TCRdb running MiXCR on the multiplex PCR reads. The table lists about 20,000 distinct CDR3 sequences, 43% of them singletons. The sequenced material came from breast tumor tissue. These receptors all stem from a female donor with breast cancer. Some clones in this sample may be carry-over from other donors' samples.

The chain is built from TRBV29-1 and TRBJ2-7; 10 positions match TRBD1. V gave up 4 bases and J gave up 4 bases; unmatched junction bases: 7. CDR3 length: 14 residues. Germline V gene data show CDR1 as SQVTM and CDR2 as ANQGSEA. This CDR3 reads CSVVVGQGRYEQYF. The CDR3 region has the DNA TGCAGCGTTGTGGTGGGACAGGGGCGTTACGAGCAGTACTTC.

The J gene is TRBJ2-7, the V gene TRBV7-9; 10 bases agree with TRBD1. The germline CDR1 and CDR2 sequences are SEHNR and FQNEAQ (reference sequence). This CDR3 spans 14 amino acids. Losses at the gene ends were 6 bases for V and 5 bases for J; bases not matched to a gene: 7. CDR3 loop: CASRKGQGIHEQYF. CDR3 nucleotide sequence: TGTGCCAGCAGAAAGGGACAGGGGATCCACGAGCAGTACTTC.

Notes on this clonotype: This clone may be a read error of a much larger clone one base away. This chain connects TRBV28 to TRBJ1-6; 7 nucleotides agree with TRBD1. V gave up 3 bases and J gave up 8 bases; unmatched junction bases: 4. The CDR3 totals 14 residues. Germline V CDR1 and CDR2: MDHEN, SYDVKM. CDR3 DNA sequence: TGTGCCAGCAGTTTTCGGCAGGGGGATTCACCCCTCCACTTT. Translating gives CASSFRQGDSPLHF.

The chain uses TRBV4-1 and TRBJ2-7; 13 bases are a match to TRBD2. Per germline, CDR1 MGHRA and CDR2 YSYEKL. The length of the CDR3 is 17 residues. The junction had 6 bases not matched to a gene; V was cut back by 4 bases and J by 0 bases. As DNA, the CDR3 is TGCGCCAGCAGCCCGGGGACTAGCGGGGCCGACTCCTACGAGCAGTACTTC. This gives the protein CASSPGTSGADSYEQYF.

There are many counts of this clonotype. The CDR3 spells CASSYSDTYEQYF. CDR3 coding DNA: TGTGCCAGCAGTTACTCGGACACCTACGAGCAGTACTTC. J is TRBJ2-7 and V is TRBV6-2 or TRBV6-3, with a weak D call TRBD1 (5 bases). The CDR3 contains 13 residues. Germline loops: CDR1 MNHEY, CDR2 SVGEGT. V was trimmed by 0 bases and J by 2 bases, leaving 5 bases between them.

V is TRBV7-2 and J is TRBJ1-2; possibly TRBD1 for D (6 bases). V was trimmed by 1 base and J by 0 bases, leaving 27 bases between them. Germline lookup yields CDR1 SGHTA and CDR2 FQGNSA. The CDR3 length is 21 residues. CDR3 DNA: TGTGCCAGCAGCTTAGATGCAGCGGGGACATCCAATTTTATCGCTAACTATGGCTACACCTTC. Translating it yields CASSLDAAGTSNFIANYGYTF.

Many counts were recorded for this clonotype. This sequence may be a read error, since a much larger clone differs from it by one base. DNA of the CDR3: TGTGCCAGCAGACGAGTAGGGACTAGCGGGGATAGGGTGGCCTACAATGAGCAGTTCTTC. Protein sequence: CASRRVGTSGDRVAYNEQFF. This chain uses TRBV6-1 with TRBJ2-1; 13 nucleotides line up with TRBD2. V shed 6 bases and J 2 bases; nucleotides not matched to a gene: 16. Germline CDR1 reads MNHNS; CDR2 reads SASEGT. This CDR3 spans 20 amino acids.

The chain links TRBV5-5 to TRBJ1-6, with TRBD1 as a possible D gene (5 bases). Germline loops: CDR1 SGHKS, CDR2 YYEKEE (reference sequence). Trimming took 4 bases from V and 6 from J, leaving 11 bases between them. This CDR3 region has 14 residues. As DNA, the CDR3 is TGTGCCAGCAGCAATCTCGGGGCTAATTCACCCCTCCACTTT. As protein: CASSNLGANSPLHF. Based on the CDR3 plus reference TRBV5-5 and TRBJ1-6, the full variable domain is DAGVTQSPTHLIKTRGQQVTLRCSPISGHKSVSWYQQVLGQGPQFIFQYYEKEERGRGNFPDRFSARQFPNYSSELNVNALLLGDSALYLCASSNLGANSPLHFGNGTRLTVT.

This clonotype was recorded many times. This chain links TRBV9 with TRBJ2-1, with 8 nucleotides matching TRBD2. J gave up 10 bases and V 0 bases, and 12 bases lay outside the gene matches. This CDR3 spans 16 amino acids. Germline CDR1 reads SGDLS; CDR2 reads YYNGEE. Written as DNA, the CDR3 is TGTGCCAGCAGCGTAGGAGAGTTGGGTAGCGGGGCCGAGCAGTTCTTC. Protein sequence: CASSVGELGSGAEQFF.

This clonotype is medium-sized (0.01 to 0.1%) by share. This chain joins TRBV6-7 and TRBJ2-7, with 11 bases matching TRBD2. TRBV6-7 is an open reading frame, and its role is uncertain. The CDR3 covers 17 residues. The ends lost 7 bases at V and 3 bases at J; junction bases unmatched: 14. The CDR3 DNA reads as TGTGCCAGCACTCCGGGACTAGCGGCCCCACTGGGCTACGAGCAGTACTTC. Its protein product is CASTPGLAAPLGYEQYF.

Within the sample, this clonotype is medium-sized. The CDR3 DNA reads TGTGCCAGCAGCCATTCTTTCTATGGCTACACCTTC. Protein sequence: CASSHSFYGYTF. The chain uses TRBV7-2 and TRBJ1-2; D uncertain. Germline loops: CDR1 SGHTA, CDR2 FQGNSA. Trimming removed 5 bases at V and 4 bases at J, with 8 bases between. The CDR3 is made up of 12 amino acids.

V usage is TRBV19 and J usage is TRBJ2-7; the D gene is possibly TRBD2 (6 bases). Germline V gene lookup returns CDR1 LNHDA and CDR2 SQIVND (reference sequence). This CDR3 contains 13 residues. The V end was cut by 3 bases, the J end by 2 bases, with 8 bases between. CDR3 DNA sequence: TGTGCCAGTAGTATGGAGGGCGCCTACGAGCAGTACTTC. Protein: CASSMEGAYEQYF.

This clonotype was recorded at least ten times. The V call is TRBV4-3, the J call TRBJ2-7, with TRBD2 identical over 8 bases. Unmatched junction bases numbered 5, after V lost 4 bases and J lost 6 bases. This CDR3 has 13 amino acids. From germline, CDR1 is LGHNA and CDR2 YSLEER. Written as DNA, the CDR3 is TGCGCCAGCAGCCGAGGACTAGCAGGCGAGCAGTACTTC. Translated, it gives CASSRGLAGEQYF.

This clonotype has a count of ten or more. V gene TRBV28 combines with J gene TRBJ1-2; 8 nucleotides line up with TRBD1. The length of the CDR3 is 14 residues. The V gene's germline CDR1 is MDHEN and CDR2 SYDVKM. The ends lost 5 bases at V and 7 bases at J; junction bases unmatched: 9. The CDR3 DNA reads as TGTGCCAGCAGTCCGACAGGGGTCGTAGGTGGCTACACCTTC. It codes for CASSPTGVVGGYTF.

This clonotype came up many times. CDR3 in DNA: TGTGCCAGCAGTTTAGGGGTCAGCAATCAGCCCCAGCATTTT. It is translated as CASSLGVSNQPQHF. The V call is TRBV12-3 or TRBV12-4, the J call TRBJ1-5, with unresolved D. Trimming stripped 1 base from V and 1 base from J, with 5 bases between. This CDR3 has 14 amino acids.